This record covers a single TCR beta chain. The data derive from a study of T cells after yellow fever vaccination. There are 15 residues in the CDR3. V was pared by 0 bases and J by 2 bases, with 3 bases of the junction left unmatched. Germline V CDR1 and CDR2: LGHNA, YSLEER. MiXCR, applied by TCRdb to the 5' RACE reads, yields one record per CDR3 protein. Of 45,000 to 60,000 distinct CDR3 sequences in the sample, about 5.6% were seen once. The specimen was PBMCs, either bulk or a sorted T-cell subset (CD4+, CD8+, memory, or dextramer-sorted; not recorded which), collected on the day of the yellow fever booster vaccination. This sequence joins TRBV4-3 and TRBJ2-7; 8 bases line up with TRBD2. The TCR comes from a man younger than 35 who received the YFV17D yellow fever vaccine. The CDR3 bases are TGCGCCAGCAGCCAAGAAGGCGGGGGGACCTACGAGCAGTACTTC. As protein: CASSQEGGGTYEQYF.